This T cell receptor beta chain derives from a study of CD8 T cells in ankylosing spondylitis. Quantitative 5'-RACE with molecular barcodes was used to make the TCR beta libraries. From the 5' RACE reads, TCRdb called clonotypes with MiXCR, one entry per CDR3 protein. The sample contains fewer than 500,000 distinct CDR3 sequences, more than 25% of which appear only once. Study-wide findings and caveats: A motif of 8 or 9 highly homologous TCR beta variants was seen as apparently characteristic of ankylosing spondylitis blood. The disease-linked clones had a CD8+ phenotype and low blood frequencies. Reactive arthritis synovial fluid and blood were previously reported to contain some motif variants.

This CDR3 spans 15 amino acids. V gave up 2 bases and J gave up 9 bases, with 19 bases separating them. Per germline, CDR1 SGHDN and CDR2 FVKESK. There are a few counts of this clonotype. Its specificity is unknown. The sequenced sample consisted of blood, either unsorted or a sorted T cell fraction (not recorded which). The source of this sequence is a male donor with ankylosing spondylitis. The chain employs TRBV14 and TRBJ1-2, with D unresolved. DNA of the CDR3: TGTGCCAGCAGCCAATCGGATGGACGGAGCCGGAGCTACACCTTC. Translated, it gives CASSQSDGRSRSYTF.